The rows below give T cell receptor beta chains drawn from one sample of a study of blood T cell repertoires in COVID-19. The assay was immunoSEQ multiplex PCR, and TCRdb's table has in-frame clones only and misses some. The profile covers over 100,000 clones, with around 89% appearing a single time and under 4.5% taken by the ten largest. Sequencing used peripheral blood. The source is a man aged 55 to 69 with COVID-19, enrolled during active disease. Each CDR3 is given with its conserved first and last residue. D genes are given only for firm matches. Where a row states a size, it is once, few, many or the class of an expanded clone; other rows omit it.

CDR3 length,J gene,clone size,D gene,V gene,CDR3 protein,CDR3 DNA
13,TRBJ1-1,.,.,TRBV5-1,CASSLLASTEAFF,TGCGCCAGCAGCTTGTTAGCCTCCACTGAAGCTTTCTTT
16,TRBJ2-2,.,TRBD1,TRBV6-1,CASSEVRTGPTGELFF,TGTGCCAGCAGTGAAGTAAGGACAGGGCCCACCGGGGAGCTGTTTTTT
14,TRBJ2-3,.,TRBD2,TRBV19,CASRGLARTDTQYF,TGTGCCAGTAGGGGACTAGCACGCACAGATACGCAGTATTTT
13,TRBJ1-1,once,.,TRBV4-1,CASSPTGSTEAFF,TGCGCCAGCAGCCCCACAGGGTCTACTGAAGCTTTCTTT
14,TRBJ1-5,.,TRBD1,TRBV5-6,CASSFYRGSQPQHF,TGTGCCAGCAGCTTCTACAGGGGGAGCCAGCCCCAGCATTTT
11,TRBJ1-2,few,.,TRBV29-1,CSAFDSYGYTF,TGCAGCGCTTTTGACAGCTATGGCTACACCTTC
15,TRBJ2-7,once,TRBD2,TRBV11-2,CASSFSGGPGGEQYF,TGTGCCAGCAGCTTTAGCGGGGGGCCGGGAGGGGAGCAGTACTTC
13,TRBJ1-6,.,.,TRBV13,CASSFTGPSPLHF,TGTGCCAGCAGTTTTACAGGGCCTTCACCCCTCCACTTT
13,TRBJ1-1,.,.,TRBV12-3/TRBV12-4,CASTRDMNTEAFF,TGTGCCAGCACCAGGGATATGAACACTGAAGCTTTCTTT
14,TRBJ1-3,few,TRBD1,TRBV5-4,CASSLQGVGNTIYF,TGTGCCAGCAGCTTGCAGGGGGTCGGAAACACCATATATTTT
15,TRBJ2-3,.,.,TRBV5-1,CASSLAGQPTDTQYF,TGCGCCAGCAGCTTGGCGGGACAACCCACAGATACGCAGTATTTT
18,TRBJ2-2,.,TRBD2,TRBV9,CASSPPDAGGQNTGELFF,TGTGCCAGCAGCCCCCCCGACGCGGGGGGGCAGAACACCGGGGAGCTGTTTTTT
14,TRBJ1-2,.,.,TRBV11-2,CASSAGRRVYGYTF,TGTGCCAGCAGCGCAGGTCGCAGGGTATATGGCTACACCTTC
18,TRBJ2-4,.,.,TRBV5-8,CASSTGTAYEVAKNIQYF,TGTGCCAGCAGCACAGGGACCGCCTATGAGGTAGCCAAAAACATTCAGTACTTC
16,TRBJ2-2,once,.,TRBV9,CASSPGLLQNTGELFF,TGTGCCAGCAGCCCGGGACTCCTCCAAAACACCGGGGAGCTGTTTTTT
14,TRBJ1-1,.,.,TRBV5-1,CASSWGGPNTEAFF,TGCGCCAGCAGCTGGGGCGGACCGAACACTGAAGCTTTCTTT
15,TRBJ1-2,few,.,TRBV11-2,CASSPELAQSGGYTF,TGTGCCAGCAGCCCAGAGCTCGCACAGTCAGGGGGCTACACCTTC
14,TRBJ2-1,.,.,TRBV6-6,CASSILDSYNEQFF,TGTGCCAGCAGTATACTGGACAGCTACAATGAGCAGTTCTTC
14,TRBJ1-5,.,.,TRBV29-1,CSVEDPNYNQPQHF,TGCAGCGTTGAAGATCCCAACTACAATCAGCCCCAGCATTTT